This T cell receptor beta chain was sequenced for a study of blood T cells in healthy people across ages. This clonotype occurred a few times. Primers used in a second PCR of about 7 to 12 cycles were a sample-barcoded 5' primer and a J-beta primer mix. In TCRdb, the 5' RACE reads were re-called with MiXCR into one record per CDR3 protein. The top ten hold approximately 4% of the sample, which has 800,000 or so distinct CDR3 sequences, around 25% seen once. The CDR3 totals 16 residues. V trimming: 5 bases; J trimming: 0 bases; junction bases outside the gene matches: 9. The germline V gene has CDR1 DFQATT and CDR2 SNEGSKA (reference sequence). These data also formed part of another study, on T cells of mothers and their children.

The sequencing sample was made of blood. The J gene is TRBJ2-5, the V gene TRBV20-1; 10 bases agree with TRBD2. The TCR comes from a boy between 10 and 17 years old in good health. This chain's CDR3 is CSASRPSGGYQETQYF. The CDR3, as DNA: TGCAGTGCTTCTCGCCCTAGCGGGGGATACCAAGAGACCCAGTACTTC.